This is a list of T cell receptor beta chains from one sample in a study of CD8+CD57+ T cells in acquired aplastic anemia. From the reads, TCRdb called clonotypes with MiXCR, one entry per CDR3 protein. The sample contains hundreds of thousands of distinct CDR3 sequences, about two thirds of which appear only once. Sequencing used sorted CD4+, CD8+, or CD8+CD57+ T cells (not recorded which) from PBMCs. These TCRs come from a human donor in good health, serving as a control. Each CDR3 is given with its conserved first and last residue. The order of the fields is D gene, V gene, clone size, J gene, CDR3 DNA, CDR3 protein. The D gene is left open where the match is weak. Size is stated for part of the rows, as once, few or many counts, or as a class when the clone is expanded.

D: TRBD2
V: TRBV5-4
size: .
J: TRBJ2-1
DNA: TGTGCCAGCAGCCCGGGACTAGCGGGGACAGGTGAGCAGTTCTTC
CDR3: CASSPGLAGTGEQFF

D: TRBD1
V: TRBV12-3/TRBV12-4
size: .
J: TRBJ1-6
DNA: TGTGCCAGCAGCGTGGGACAGGGAATGGGCGATAATTCACCCCTCCACTTT
CDR3: CASSVGQGMGDNSPLHF

D: TRBD2
V: TRBV7-2
size: .
J: TRBJ2-1
DNA: TGTGCCAGCAGGCCAACTAGCGGGGGGTCCTACAATGAGTTCTTC
CDR3: CASRPTSGGSYNEFF

D: .
V: TRBV19
size: .
J: TRBJ2-7
DNA: TGTGCCAGTAGTATCAGGGGCCCGAGCCCCTACGAGCAGTACTTC
CDR3: CASSIRGPSPYEQYF

D: TRBD1
V: TRBV14
size: many
J: TRBJ1-2
DNA: TGTGCCAGCAGCCAAGGGACAGGGGACTATGGCTACACCTTC
CDR3: CASSQGTGDYGYTF

D: .
V: TRBV12-3/TRBV12-4
size: once
J: TRBJ2-5
DNA: TGTGCCAGCAGTCCTCGGACTGACGGAGAGACCCAGTACTTC
CDR3: CASSPRTDGETQYF

D: .
V: TRBV2
size: .
J: TRBJ2-7
DNA: TGTGCCAGGAGTCAAGCGGCAGGTCAGACCTTTCCGCAGTACTTC
CDR3: CARSQAAGQTFPQYF

D: .
V: TRBV7-8
size: few
J: TRBJ1-1
DNA: TGTGCTAGTAGTACAGTGGACACTGAAGCTTTCTTT
CDR3: CASSTVDTEAFF

D: TRBD1
V: TRBV4-2
size: .
J: TRBJ1-1
DNA: TGTGCCAGCAGCCATTTCGAGGGGGCGCCGGGGCTAGGCGCTGAAGCTTTCTTT
CDR3: CASSHFEGAPGLGAEAFF

D: .
V: TRBV7-9
size: .
J: TRBJ1-5
DNA: TGTGCCAGCAGCCATGAGGGGGAGTATTGGCCCCAGCATTTT
CDR3: CASSHEGEYWPQHF

D: .
V: TRBV30
size: many
J: TRBJ1-2
DNA: TGTGCCTGGAGTGTACGGAGGGACTATGGCTACACCTTC
CDR3: CAWSVRRDYGYTF

D: .
V: TRBV9
size: many
J: TRBJ1-3
DNA: TGTGCCAGCAGCCCCGGACACGGCGGAATCTCTGGAAACACCATATATTTT
CDR3: CASSPGHGGISGNTIYF

D: .
V: TRBV29-1
size: many
J: TRBJ2-2
DNA: TGCAGTCTGGGGGGCTCGGCCGGGGAGCTGTTTTTT
CDR3: CSLGGSAGELFF

D: .
V: TRBV7-8
size: .
J: TRBJ2-3
DNA: TGTGCCAGCAGCGTATGGCGGGGTGGAGCAGATGCGCTGTATTTT
CDR3: CASSVWRGGADALYF

D: .
V: TRBV6-1
size: .
J: TRBJ2-7
DNA: TGTGCCAGCAGTGAAACGGGTACAGGTGCCTACGAGCAGTACTTC
CDR3: CASSETGTGAYEQYF

D: TRBD1
V: TRBV6-1
size: .
J: TRBJ1-1
DNA: TGTGCCAGCAGTGAAGCAATAGGGGGCGGTGAAGCTTTCTTT
CDR3: CASSEAIGGGEAFF

D: .
V: TRBV12-3/TRBV12-4
size: .
J: TRBJ1-1
DNA: TGTGCCAGCAGTCACCAGGGGCCGGGCACTGAAGCTTTCTTT
CDR3: CASSHQGPGTEAFF

D: TRBD2
V: TRBV6-5
size: .
J: TRBJ2-3
DNA: TGTGCCAGAGATCCGGGGGGGACCACAGATACGCAGTATTTT
CDR3: CARDPGGTTDTQYF

D: .
V: TRBV7-7
size: .
J: TRBJ1-2
DNA: TGTGCCAGCAGCTTAGGGCGGGGAGACGTAGAACACGGTGGCTACACCTTC
CDR3: CASSLGRGDVEHGGYTF

D: TRBD1
V: TRBV10-3
size: .
J: TRBJ1-1
DNA: TGTGCCTCCCAGCCGGGACAGGGGAACACTGAAGCTTTCTTT
CDR3: CASQPGQGNTEAFF

D: .
V: TRBV7-8
size: many
J: TRBJ1-2
DNA: TGTGCCAGCAGCTTACCCGAGGGCAGGGTGGGAGCTAACTATGGCTACACCTTC
CDR3: CASSLPEGRVGANYGYTF

D: TRBD1
V: TRBV30
size: .
J: TRBJ1-2
DNA: TGTGCCTGGGGAGGGACAGGGTCCAACTATGGCTACACCTTC
CDR3: CAWGGTGSNYGYTF

D: .
V: TRBV9
size: .
J: TRBJ2-2
DNA: TGTGCCAGCGGTTTGGAAGTGAGGACGACCAGCGGGGAGCTGTTTTTT
CDR3: CASGLEVRTTSGELFF

D: .
V: TRBV9
size: .
J: TRBJ1-1
DNA: TGTGCCAGCAGCGTAGTGGGCCAAATGGGCACTGAAGCTTTCTTT
CDR3: CASSVVGQMGTEAFF

D: .
V: TRBV7-3
size: .
J: TRBJ2-7
DNA: TGTGCCAGCAGCTTATCGCAGTCTAACTATGGCTACACCTACTTC
CDR3: CASSLSQSNYGYTYF

D: .
V: TRBV19
size: few
J: TRBJ1-4
DNA: TGTGCCACTACAAGACGGGGGCGTGAAAAACTGTTTTTT
CDR3: CATTRRGREKLFF

D: .
V: TRBV11-1
size: .
J: TRBJ1-5
DNA: TGTGCCAGCAGCGCGACCGCCAATCAGCCCCAGCATTTT
CDR3: CASSATANQPQHF

D: .
V: TRBV20-1
size: .
J: TRBJ1-2
DNA: TGCAGTGTGTTAGAAGACGGTGTATATGGCTACACCTTC
CDR3: CSVLEDGVYGYTF

D: .
V: TRBV7-7
size: .
J: TRBJ2-3
DNA: TGTGCTAGCAGCTTAGACGCCTCCTCTGCGCATTTTTTT
CDR3: CASSLDASSAHFF

D: .
V: TRBV20-1
size: .
J: TRBJ2-7
DNA: TGCAGTGCTAGAATGGAGGGGGGCATGAGAGAGCAGTACTTC
CDR3: CSARMEGGMREQYF

D: .
V: TRBV20-1
size: .
J: TRBJ2-1
DNA: TGCAGTGCTAGTCCCTCGGTGGGGGATAATGAGCAGTTCTTC
CDR3: CSASPSVGDNEQFF